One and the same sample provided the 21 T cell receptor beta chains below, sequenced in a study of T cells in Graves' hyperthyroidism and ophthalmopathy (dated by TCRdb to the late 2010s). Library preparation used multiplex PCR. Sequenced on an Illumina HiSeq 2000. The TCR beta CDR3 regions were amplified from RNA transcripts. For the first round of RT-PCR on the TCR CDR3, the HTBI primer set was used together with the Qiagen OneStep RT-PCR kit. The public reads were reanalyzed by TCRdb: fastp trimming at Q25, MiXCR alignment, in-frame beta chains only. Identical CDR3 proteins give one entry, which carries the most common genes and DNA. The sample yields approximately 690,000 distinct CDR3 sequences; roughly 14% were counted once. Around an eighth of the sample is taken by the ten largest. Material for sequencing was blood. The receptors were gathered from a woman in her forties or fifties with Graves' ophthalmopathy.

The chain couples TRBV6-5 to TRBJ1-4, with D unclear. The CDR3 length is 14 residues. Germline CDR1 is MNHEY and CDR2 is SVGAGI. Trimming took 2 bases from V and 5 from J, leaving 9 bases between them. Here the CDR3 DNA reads TGTGCCAGCAGTTACACGGCAGGCAATGAAAAACTGTTTTTT. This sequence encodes CASSYTAGNEKLFF.

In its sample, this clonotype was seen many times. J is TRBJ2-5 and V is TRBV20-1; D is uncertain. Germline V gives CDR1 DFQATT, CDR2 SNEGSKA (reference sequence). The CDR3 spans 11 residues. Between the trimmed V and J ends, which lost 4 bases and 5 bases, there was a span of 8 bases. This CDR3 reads CSAISGETQYF. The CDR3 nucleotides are TGCAGTGCTATTTCTGGGGAGACCCAGTACTTC.

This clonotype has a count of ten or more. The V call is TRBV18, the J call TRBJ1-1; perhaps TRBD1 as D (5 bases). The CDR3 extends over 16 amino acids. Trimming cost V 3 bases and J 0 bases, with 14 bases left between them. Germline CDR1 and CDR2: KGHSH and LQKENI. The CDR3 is CASSPQMRGVNTEAFF. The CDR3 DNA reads TGTGCCAGCTCACCCCAAATGAGGGGAGTGAACACTGAAGCTTTCTTT.

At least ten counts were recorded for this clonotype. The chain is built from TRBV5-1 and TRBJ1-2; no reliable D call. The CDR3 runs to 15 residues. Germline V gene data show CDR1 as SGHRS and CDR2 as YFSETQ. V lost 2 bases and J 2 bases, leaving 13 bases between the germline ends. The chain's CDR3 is CASSLNLDVNYGYTF. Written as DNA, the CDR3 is TGCGCCAGCAGCTTAAACCTGGATGTAAACTATGGCTACACCTTC.

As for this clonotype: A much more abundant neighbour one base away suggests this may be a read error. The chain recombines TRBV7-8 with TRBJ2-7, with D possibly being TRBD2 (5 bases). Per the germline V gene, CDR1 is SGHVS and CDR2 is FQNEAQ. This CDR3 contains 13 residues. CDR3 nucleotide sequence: TGTGCCAGCGGCTTTCCGGGATTCTACGAGCAGTACTTC. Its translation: CASGFPGFYEQYF.

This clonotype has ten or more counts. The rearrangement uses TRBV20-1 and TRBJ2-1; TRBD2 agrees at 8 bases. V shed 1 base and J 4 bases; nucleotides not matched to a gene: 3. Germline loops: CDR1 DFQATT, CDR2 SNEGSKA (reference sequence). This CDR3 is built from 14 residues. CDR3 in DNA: TGCAGTGCTAGAGTCACTAGCGGATACAATGAGCAGTTCTTC. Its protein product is CSARVTSGYNEQFF.

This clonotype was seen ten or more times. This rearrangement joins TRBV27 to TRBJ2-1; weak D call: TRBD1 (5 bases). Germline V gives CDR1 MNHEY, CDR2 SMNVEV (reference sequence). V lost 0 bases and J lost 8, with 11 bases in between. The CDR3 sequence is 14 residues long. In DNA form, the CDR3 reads TGTGCCAGCAGTTTATCAGGCCCCAGGGATGAGCAGTTCTTC. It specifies CASSLSGPRDEQFF.

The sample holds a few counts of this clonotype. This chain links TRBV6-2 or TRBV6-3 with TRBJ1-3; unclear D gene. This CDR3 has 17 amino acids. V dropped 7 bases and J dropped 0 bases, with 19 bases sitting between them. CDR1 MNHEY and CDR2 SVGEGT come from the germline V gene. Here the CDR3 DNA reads TGTGCCAGCACCCCCCGATCTGGAATGCTCTCTGGAAACACCATATATTTT. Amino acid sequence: CASTPRSGMLSGNTIYF.

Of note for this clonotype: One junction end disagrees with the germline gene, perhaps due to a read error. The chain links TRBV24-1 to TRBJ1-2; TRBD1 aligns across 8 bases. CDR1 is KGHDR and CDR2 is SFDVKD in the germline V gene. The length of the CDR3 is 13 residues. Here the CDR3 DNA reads TGTGCCACCGCGGACAGGGTAGGCCATGGCTTCACCTTC. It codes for CATADRVGHGFTF.

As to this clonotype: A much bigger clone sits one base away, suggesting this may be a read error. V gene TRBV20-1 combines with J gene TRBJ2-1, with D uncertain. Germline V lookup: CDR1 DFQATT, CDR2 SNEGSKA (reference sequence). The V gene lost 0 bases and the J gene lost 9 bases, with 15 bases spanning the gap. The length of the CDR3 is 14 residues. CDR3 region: CSARDDPNRSEQFF. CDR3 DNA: TGCAGTGCTAGAGATGATCCAAATCGCAGTGAGCAGTTCTTC.

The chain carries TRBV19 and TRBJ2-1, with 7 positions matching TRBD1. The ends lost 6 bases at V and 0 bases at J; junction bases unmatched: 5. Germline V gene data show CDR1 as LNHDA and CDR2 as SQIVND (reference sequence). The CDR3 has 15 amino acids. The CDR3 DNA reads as TGTGCCAGTAGCCAGGACAGGAACTCCTACAATGAGCAGTTCTTC. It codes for CASSQDRNSYNEQFF.

As DNA, the CDR3 is TGTGCCACCGGCCGACAGGGCTCCTACGAGCAGTACTTC. It is translated as CATGRQGSYEQYF. The chain has TRBV24-1 and TRBJ2-7, with 7 bases matching TRBD1. CDR1 and CDR2 (germline): KGHDR, SFDVKD. J was trimmed by 0 bases and V by 9 bases; bases with no gene match: 4. CDR3 length: 13 residues.

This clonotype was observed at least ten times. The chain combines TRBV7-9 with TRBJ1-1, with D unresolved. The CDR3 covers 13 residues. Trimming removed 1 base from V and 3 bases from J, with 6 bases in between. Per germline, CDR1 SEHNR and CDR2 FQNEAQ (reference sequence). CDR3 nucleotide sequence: TGTGCCAGCAGCTTAGAGGTGGACACTGAAGCTTTCTTT. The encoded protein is CASSLEVDTEAFF.

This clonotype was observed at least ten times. This CDR3 reads CASSQDETMREQYF. CDR3 nucleotide sequence: TGTGCCAGCAGCCAAGATGAAACGATGCGGGAGCAGTACTTC. The chain is built from TRBV3-1 and TRBJ2-7; no clear D gene. Germline V lookup: CDR1 LGHDT, CDR2 YNNKEL (reference sequence). Deletions cut 0 bases from V and 7 bases from J, with 13 bases between. CDR3 length equals 14 residues.

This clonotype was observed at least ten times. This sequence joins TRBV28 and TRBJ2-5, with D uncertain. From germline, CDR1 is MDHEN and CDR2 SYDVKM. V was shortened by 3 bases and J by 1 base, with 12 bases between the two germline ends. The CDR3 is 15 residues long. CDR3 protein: CASSFFGPSQETQYF. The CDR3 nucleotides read TGTGCCAGCAGTTTCTTTGGACCCAGCCAAGAGACCCAGTACTTC. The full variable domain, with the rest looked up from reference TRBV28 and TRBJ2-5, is DVKVTQSSRYLVKRTGEKVFLECVQDMDHENMFWYRQDPGLGLRLIYFSYDVKMKEKGDIPEGYSVSREKKERFSLILESASTNQTSMYLCASSFFGPSQETQYFGPGTRLLVL.

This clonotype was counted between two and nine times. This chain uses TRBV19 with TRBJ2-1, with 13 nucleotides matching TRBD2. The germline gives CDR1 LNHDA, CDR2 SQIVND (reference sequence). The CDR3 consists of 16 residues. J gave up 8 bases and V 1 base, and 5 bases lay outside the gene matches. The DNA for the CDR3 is TGTGCCAGTAGTATAGCCAGACTAGCGGGAGGTCATGAGCAGTTCTTC. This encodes CASSIARLAGGHEQFF.

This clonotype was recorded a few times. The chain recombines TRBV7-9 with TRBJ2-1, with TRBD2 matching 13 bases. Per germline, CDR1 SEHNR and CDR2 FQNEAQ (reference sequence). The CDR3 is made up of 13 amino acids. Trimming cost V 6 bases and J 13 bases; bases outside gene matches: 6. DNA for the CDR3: TGTGCCAGCAGACCAGGGACTAGCGGGAACCAGTTCTTC. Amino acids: CASRPGTSGNQFF.

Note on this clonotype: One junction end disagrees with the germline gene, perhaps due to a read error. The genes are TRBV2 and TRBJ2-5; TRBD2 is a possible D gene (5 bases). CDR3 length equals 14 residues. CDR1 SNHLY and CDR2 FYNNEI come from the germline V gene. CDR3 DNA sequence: TGTGCCAGCAGTGAAGGCGGGTACCAAGAGACCCGGTACTTC. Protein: CASSEGGYQETRYF.

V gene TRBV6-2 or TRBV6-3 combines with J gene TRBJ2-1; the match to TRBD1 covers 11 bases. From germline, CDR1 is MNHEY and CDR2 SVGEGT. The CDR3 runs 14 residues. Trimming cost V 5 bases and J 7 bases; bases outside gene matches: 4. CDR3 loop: CASSGTGGENEQFF. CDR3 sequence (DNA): TGTGCCAGCAGTGGGACAGGGGGAGAGAATGAGCAGTTCTTC.

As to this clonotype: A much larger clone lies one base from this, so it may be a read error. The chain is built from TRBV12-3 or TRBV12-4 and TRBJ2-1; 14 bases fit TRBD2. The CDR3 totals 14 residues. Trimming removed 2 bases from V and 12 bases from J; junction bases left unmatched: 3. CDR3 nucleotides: TGTGCCAGCAGTTTACCCGGGACTAGCGGGAGGCAGTTCTTC. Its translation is CASSLPGTSGRQFF.

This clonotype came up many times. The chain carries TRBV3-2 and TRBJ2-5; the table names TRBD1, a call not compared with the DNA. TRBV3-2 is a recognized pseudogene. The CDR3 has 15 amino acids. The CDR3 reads CASSQDGTDQETQYF. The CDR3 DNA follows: TGTGCCAGCAGCCAAGACGGGACAGACCAAGAGACCCAGTACTTC.